This entry describes one TCR beta chain. Its antigen is not identified. Only in-frame clones appear in the TCRdb table, and some are missing; sequencing was by immunoSEQ multiplex PCR. The data show about 3,400 clones, around 21% seen once. The sample originates from a study of sequential checkpoint blockade in melanoma. Study information: Randomization was 1:1 between first-line nivolumab→ipilimumab and ipilimumab→nivolumab. Matched biopsies came pretreatment and at week 13 for twenty-two patients.

Study-wide results and caveats: In arm A, pretreatment tumor clonality was associated with response.

Treatment described: randomized to nivolumab then ipilimumab (arm A) or the reverse (arm B). The sample in question was tumor tissue (inferred from file names), obtained from a patient given nivolumab and ipilimumab in sequence. The receptor was derived from a human donor with melanoma.

The CDR3 loop is CASRSGQRISPLHF. DNA for the CDR3: TGTGCCAGCAGATCGGGACAGAGGATTTCACCCCTCCACTTT. The V gene is TRBV6-8, the J gene TRBJ1-6, with 7 bases lining up with TRBD1. CDR1 is MNHGY and CDR2 is SAAAGT in the germline V gene. The junction had 8 bases not matched to a gene; V was cut back by 6 bases and J by 9 bases. The CDR3 spans 14 residues.